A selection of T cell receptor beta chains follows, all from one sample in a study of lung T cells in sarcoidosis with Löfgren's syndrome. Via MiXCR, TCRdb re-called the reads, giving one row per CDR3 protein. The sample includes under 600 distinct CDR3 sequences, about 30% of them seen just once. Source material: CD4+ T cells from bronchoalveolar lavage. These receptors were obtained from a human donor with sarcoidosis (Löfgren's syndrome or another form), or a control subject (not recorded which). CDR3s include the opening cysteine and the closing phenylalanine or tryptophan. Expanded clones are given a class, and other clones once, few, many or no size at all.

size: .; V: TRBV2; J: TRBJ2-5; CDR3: CASSEFRQGGGTQYF
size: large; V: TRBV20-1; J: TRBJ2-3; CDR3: CSARDRAVNTGAQYF
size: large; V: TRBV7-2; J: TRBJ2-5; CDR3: CASSSPRTSLETQYF
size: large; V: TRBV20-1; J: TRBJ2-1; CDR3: CSASWPGGFNEQFF
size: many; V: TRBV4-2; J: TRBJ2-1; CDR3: CASSQDLGGPHEQFF
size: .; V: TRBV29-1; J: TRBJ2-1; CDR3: CGIDTNYNEQFF
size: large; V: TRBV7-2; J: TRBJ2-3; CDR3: CASSLTYLSTDTQYF
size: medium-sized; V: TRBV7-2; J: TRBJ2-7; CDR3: CASSPRTGYEQYF
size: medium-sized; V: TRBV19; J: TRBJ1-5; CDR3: CASSIEEGHRGPQHF
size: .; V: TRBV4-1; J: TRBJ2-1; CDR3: CASSRWISGYNEQFF
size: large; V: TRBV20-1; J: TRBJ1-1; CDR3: CSAGRQGKTEAFF
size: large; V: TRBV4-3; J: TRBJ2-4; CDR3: CASSQDLGQGGIQYF
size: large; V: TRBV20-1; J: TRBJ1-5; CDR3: CSARVGQGEQPQHF
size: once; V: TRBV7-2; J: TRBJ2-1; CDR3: CASSSPAVFEQFF
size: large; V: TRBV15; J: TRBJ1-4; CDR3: CATSRQGANEKLFF
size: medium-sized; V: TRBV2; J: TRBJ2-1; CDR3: CASRPGLAGLGEQFF
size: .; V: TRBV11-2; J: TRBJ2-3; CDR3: CASSLVGRDTGTRYF
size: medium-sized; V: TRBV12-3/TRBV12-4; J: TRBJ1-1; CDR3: CASEKQGGGTEAFF
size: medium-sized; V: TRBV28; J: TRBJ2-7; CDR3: CASSLFQGLGQYF
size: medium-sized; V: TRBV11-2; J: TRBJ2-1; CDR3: CASSSGLAGRNEQFF
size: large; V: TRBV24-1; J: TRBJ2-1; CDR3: CATSDLGAGVQNNEQFF
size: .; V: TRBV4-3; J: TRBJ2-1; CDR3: CVSSQWTSGYNEQSF
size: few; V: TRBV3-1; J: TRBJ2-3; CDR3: CASRRTSGNSGTQYF
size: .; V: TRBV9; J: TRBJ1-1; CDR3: CASSATQQGPGEAFF
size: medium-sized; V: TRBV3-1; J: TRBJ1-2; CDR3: CASSLRTSNYGYTF
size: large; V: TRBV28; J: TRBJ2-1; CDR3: CASRASGGYNEQFF
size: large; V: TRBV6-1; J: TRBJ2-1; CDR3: CATSRGRGEQFF
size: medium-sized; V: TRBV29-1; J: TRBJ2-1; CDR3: CSVDTNYNEQFF
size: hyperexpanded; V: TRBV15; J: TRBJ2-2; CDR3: CATSRLFGGYTGELFF
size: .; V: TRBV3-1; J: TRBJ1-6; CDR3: CASSQEGGSPPHF
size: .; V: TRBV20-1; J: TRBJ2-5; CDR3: CSANTGSAGETQYF
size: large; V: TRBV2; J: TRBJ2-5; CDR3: CASSLRAETQYF
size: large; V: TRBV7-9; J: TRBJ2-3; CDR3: CASSREEAGSTDTQYF
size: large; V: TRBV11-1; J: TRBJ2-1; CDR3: CASSSRGALNEQFF
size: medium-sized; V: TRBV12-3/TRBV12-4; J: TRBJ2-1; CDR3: CASSQGYEQFF
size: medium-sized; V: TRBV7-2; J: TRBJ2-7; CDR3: CASSLASGLAYEQYF
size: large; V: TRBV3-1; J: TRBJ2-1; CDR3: CASSQDPASGGSSYNEQFF
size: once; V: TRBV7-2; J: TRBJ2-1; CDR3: CANSLIGGAENEQFF
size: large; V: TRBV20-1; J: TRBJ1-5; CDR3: CSASRTQVNQPQHF
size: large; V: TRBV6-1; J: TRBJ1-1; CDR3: CASNLDRGTEAFF
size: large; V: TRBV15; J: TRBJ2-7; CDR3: CATSRPSGGPFYEQYF
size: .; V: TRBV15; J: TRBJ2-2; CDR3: CATSRLFGGYTWELFF